This T cell receptor beta chain is from a study of identical twins listed by TCRdb under 2016. Turning to the overall study: TCR alpha and beta repertoires from monozygotic twins, unrelated adults of various ages and cord blood were deep-sequenced to test whether fetal clonotypes persist. To rule out contamination, replicate twin experiments were performed at different times with different library preparation protocols. Overall study results and their limits: In monozygotic twins, recombination models systematically underestimated out-of-frame TCR alpha sharing, but the models matched the sharing seen between unrelated individuals. Abundant cord blood beta clonotypes had fewer insertions, young adult naive repertoires showed a similar but weaker trend, and memory repertoires showed no such trend. Conclusions relied on cross-sectional statistical analysis, since the same donors could not be followed over many years. Compared with coincidental sharing between unrelated individuals, out-of-frame TCR alpha sequences shared between twins had an excess of sequences with low generation probability. Invariant T cells such as MAIT and iNKT could partly confound zero-insertion analyses, though diverse VJ usage argued against this for most clonotypes. The excess sharing between twins in beta out-of-frame sequences was weaker because fewer shared sequences reduced the signal-to-noise ratio.

V sheds 5 bases and J sheds 4 bases, leaving 12 bases between their ends. Spanning cysteine to phenylalanine, the CDR3 consists of 14 amino acids. Only the CDR3 region is kept as DNA, spanning 42 bases read in frame from base 1. Reading the germline V gene gives CDR1 SGHAT and CDR2 FQNNGV. On this clonotype itself: Its antigen remains undetermined. No clone much larger than this one lies a single base away; base qualities are absent.

All donors were healthy Caucasians. Miltenyi CD45RO+ enrichment and human naive T-cell isolation kits were used to isolate memory (CD45RO+) and naive T cells from PBMC. Preparation of the library involved 5' RACE. TCRdb lists the instrument as Illumina HiSeq 2000. A universal primer binding site was added through template switching, and the final cDNA carried a unique molecular identifier so that TCR cDNA molecules could be counted accurately. Specific primers in the conserved constant-segment region were used to synthesize first-strand cDNA for TCR alpha and beta chains. To control for contamination, every cDNA library was double barcoded, receiving both a SMART-Mk sample barcode and Illumina barcodes. TruSeq adapter sequences, together with Illumina sample barcodes, were added in two successive PCR steps. The TCR alpha and beta cDNA libraries were sequenced on the Illumina HiSeq platform using custom primers. The paper's processing steps were these. MiGEC was used to process raw reads and extract unique molecular identifiers, and MiXCR was used to find CDR3 positions. Recombination models were inferred per individual with the repgenHMM and IGoR tools using an EM algorithm. Shared clonotypes were analyzed with the tcR package in R, and sharing was normalized by the product of cloneset sizes. Out-of-frame nonproductive sequences were analyzed to study raw recombination free of thymic and clonal selection effects. TCRdb ran its own pipeline on the public reads, namely fastp trimming at Q25 and MiXCR clone calling, and kept in-frame beta chains. Records with the same CDR3 protein are collapsed into one entry carrying the most frequent genes and DNA. TCRdb's processing, not the authors' own work, is the source of the V and J calls. Within this sample are fewer than 250,000 distinct CDR3 sequences, with about a tenth of them counted one time only. Clones ranked in the top ten supply 5.1% of the sample.

The sequenced material came from memory (CD45RO+) T cells sorted from blood. This specimen's cell subset or site label, per the study, means: CD45RO+ enriched T cells. The chain uses TRBV11-2 and TRBJ2-1; the D gene is unclear. This TCR came from a woman aged 18-30 years in good health. The nucleotide sequence is TGTGCCAGCAGCCTCGACACACCATACAATGAGCAGTTCTTC. Translated, this is CASSLDTPYNEQFF.